The source of this TCR beta chain is a study of shared clonotypes between healthy human individuals. This clone was observed a single time. Clones were read by immunoSEQ multiplex PCR, and TCRdb kept only the in-frame ones, dropping some. The sample records about 2 million clones, 85% to 95% being singletons. Trimming took 7 bases from V and 0 from J, leaving 10 bases between them. The CDR3 totals 15 residues. Germline CDR1 and CDR2: MDHEN and SYDVKM. The V call is TRBV28, the J call TRBJ1-6; D ambiguous. This receptor was obtained from a man aged 18 to 29 in good health. The sequenced sample consisted of naive CD4+ T cells sorted from blood. Stated subset: CD45RA+ positively selected. CDR3 nucleotide sequence: TGTGCCAGCAAAACGGGGAGCTCCTATAATTCACCCCTCCACTTT. Amino acid sequence: CASKTGSSYNSPLHF.